The T cell receptor beta chain described here comes from a study of identical twins. This clonotype appeared many times. From the 5' RACE reads, TCRdb called clonotypes with MiXCR, one entry per CDR3 protein. The table includes a few hundred thousand distinct CDR3 sequences, around a tenth detected once. There are 14 residues in the CDR3. Germline-derived CDR1 and CDR2 are MDHEN and SYDVKM. V lost 1 base to trimming and J lost 3 bases, with 6 bases between them. Another study also made use of these data, one on yellow fever vaccine responses in identical twins.

The receptor comes from a woman aged 18-29 years in good health. This chain links TRBV28 with TRBJ1-4; no definite D call. Sequencing input: PBMCs. The CDR3 DNA sequence: TGTGCCAGCAGTTTATCCCAGGCTAATGAAAAACTGTTTTTT. Encoded protein: CASSLSQANEKLFF.